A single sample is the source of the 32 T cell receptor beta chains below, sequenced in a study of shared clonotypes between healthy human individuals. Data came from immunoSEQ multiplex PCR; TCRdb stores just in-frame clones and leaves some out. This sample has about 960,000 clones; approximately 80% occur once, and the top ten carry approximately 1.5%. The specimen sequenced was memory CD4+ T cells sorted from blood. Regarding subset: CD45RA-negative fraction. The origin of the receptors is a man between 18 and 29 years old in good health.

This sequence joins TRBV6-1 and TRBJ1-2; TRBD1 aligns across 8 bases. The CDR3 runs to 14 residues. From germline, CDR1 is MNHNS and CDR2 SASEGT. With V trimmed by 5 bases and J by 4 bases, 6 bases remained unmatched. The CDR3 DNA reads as TGTGCCAGCAGTTCCTTAGGACAGGGCTATGGCTACACCTTC. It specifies CASSSLGQGYGYTF.

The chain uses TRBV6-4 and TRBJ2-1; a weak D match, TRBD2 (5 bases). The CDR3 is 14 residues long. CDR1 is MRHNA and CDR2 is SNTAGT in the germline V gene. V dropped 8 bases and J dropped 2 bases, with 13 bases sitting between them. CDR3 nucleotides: TGTGCCAGCTCTAAGGGAGTGGCCTACAATGAGCAGTTCTTC. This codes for CASSKGVAYNEQFF.

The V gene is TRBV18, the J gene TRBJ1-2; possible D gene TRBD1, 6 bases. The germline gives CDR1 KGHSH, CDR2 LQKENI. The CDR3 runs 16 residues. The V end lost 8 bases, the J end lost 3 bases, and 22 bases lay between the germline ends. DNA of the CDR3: TGTGCCAGCACAATCCTGAGGGGGGGCGATCACTATGGCTACACCTTC. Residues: CASTILRGGDHYGYTF.

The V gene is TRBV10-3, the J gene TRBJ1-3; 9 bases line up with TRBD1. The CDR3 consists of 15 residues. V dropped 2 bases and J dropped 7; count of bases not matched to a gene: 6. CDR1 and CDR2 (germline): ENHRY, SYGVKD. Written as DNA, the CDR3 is TGTGCCATCAGTGAGCCACAGGGGGCGAGGAACACCATATATTTT. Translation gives CAISEPQGARNTIYF.

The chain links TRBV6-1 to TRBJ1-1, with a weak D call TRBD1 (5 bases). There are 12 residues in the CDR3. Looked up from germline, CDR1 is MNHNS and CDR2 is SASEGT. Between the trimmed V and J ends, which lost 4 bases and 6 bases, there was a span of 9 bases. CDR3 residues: CASSVDRSEAFF. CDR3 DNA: TGTGCCAGCAGTGTCGACAGATCTGAAGCTTTCTTT.

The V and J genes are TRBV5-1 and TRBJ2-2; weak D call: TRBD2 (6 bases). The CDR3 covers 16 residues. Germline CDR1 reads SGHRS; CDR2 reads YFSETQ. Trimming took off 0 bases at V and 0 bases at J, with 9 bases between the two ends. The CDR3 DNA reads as TGCGCCAGCAGCTTGGAGGGCGGGACGAACACCGGGGAGCTGTTTTTT. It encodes CASSLEGGTNTGELFF.

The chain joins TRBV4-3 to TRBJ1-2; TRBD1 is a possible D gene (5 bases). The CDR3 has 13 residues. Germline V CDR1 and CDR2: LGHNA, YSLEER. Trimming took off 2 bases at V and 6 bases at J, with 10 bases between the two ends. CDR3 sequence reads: CASSQNGGDGYTF. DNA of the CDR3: TGCGCCAGCAGCCAAAACGGGGGAGATGGCTACACCTTC.

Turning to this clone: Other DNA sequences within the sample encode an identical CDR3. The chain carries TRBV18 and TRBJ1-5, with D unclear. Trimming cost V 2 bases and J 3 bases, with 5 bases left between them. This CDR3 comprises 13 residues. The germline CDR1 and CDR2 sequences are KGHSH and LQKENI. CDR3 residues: CASSPTDNQPQHF. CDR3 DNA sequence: TGTGCCAGCTCACCAACAGACAATCAGCCCCAGCATTTT.

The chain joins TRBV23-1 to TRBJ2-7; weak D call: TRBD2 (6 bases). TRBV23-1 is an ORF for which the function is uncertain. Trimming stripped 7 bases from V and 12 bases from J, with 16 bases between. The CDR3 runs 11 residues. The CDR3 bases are TGCGCCAGCACCGAATTCTCCGGGGGGTACTTC. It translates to CASTEFSGGYF.

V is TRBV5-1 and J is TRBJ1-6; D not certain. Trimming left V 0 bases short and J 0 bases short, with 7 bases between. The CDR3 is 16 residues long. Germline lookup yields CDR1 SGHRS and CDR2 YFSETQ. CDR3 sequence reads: CASSLGPLSYNSPLHF. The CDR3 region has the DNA TGCGCCAGCAGCTTGGGTCCCCTCTCCTATAATTCACCCCTCCACTTT.

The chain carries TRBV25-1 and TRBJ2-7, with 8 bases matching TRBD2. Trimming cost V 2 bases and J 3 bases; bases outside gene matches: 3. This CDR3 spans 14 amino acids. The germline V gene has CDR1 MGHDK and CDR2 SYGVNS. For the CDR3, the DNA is TGTGCCAGCAGTGAACGGGGGGGGAACTACGAGCAGTACTTC. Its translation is CASSERGGNYEQYF.

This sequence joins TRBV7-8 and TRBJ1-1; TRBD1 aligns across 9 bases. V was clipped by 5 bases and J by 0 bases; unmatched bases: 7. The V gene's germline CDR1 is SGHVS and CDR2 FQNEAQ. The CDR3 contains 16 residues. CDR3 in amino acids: CASSPLGTGMNTEAFF. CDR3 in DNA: TGTGCCAGCAGCCCCCTAGGGACAGGGATGAACACTGAAGCTTTCTTT.

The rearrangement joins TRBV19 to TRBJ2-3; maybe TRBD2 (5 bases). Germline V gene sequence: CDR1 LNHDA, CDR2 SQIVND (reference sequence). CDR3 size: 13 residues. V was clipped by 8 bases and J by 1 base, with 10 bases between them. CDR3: CASGVGGTDTQYF. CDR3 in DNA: TGTGCCAGTGGGGTGGGAGGCACAGATACGCAGTATTTT.

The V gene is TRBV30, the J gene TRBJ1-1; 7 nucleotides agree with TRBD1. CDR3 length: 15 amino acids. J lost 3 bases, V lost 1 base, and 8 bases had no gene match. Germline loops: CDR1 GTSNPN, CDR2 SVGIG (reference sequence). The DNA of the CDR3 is TGTGCCTGGAGTGGACGTAGCACAGGGGACACTGAAGCTTTCTTT. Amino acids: CAWSGRSTGDTEAFF.

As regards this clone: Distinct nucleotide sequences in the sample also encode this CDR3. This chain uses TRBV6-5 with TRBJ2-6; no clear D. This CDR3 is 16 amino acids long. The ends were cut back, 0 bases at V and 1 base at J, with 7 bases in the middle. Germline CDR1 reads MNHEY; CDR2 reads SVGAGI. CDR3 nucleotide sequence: TGTGCCAGCAGTTACTCGATAGGGTCTGGGGCCAACGTCCTGACTTTC. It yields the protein CASSYSIGSGANVLTF.

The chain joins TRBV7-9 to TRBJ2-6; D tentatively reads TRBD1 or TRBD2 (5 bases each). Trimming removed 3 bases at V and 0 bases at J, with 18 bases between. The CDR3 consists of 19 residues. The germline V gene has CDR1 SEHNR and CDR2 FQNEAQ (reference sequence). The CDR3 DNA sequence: TGTGCCAGCAGCTTTAGTTCCGGGACCTCCCGCTCTGGGGCCAACGTCCTGACTTTC. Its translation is CASSFSSGTSRSGANVLTF.

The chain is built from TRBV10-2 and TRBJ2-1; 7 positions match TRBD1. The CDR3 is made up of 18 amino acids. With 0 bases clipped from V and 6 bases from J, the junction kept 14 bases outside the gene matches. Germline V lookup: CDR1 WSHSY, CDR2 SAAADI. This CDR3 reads CASSESLMTGSLGNEQFF. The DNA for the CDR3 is TGCGCCAGCAGTGAGTCCCTCATGACAGGGTCCCTAGGCAATGAGCAGTTCTTC.

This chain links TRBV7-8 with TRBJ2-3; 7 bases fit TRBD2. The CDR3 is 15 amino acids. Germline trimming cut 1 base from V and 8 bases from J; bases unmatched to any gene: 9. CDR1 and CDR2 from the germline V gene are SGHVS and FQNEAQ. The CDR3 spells CASSLVGGRASTQYF. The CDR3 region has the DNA TGTGCCAGCAGCTTAGTGGGTGGGAGGGCCAGTACGCAGTATTTT.

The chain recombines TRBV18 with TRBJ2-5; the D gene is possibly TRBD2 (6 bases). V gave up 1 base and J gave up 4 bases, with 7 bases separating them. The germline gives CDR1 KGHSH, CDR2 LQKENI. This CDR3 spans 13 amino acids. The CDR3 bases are TGTGCCAGCTCACCACTCGGGGGAGAGACCCAGTACTTC. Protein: CASSPLGGETQYF.

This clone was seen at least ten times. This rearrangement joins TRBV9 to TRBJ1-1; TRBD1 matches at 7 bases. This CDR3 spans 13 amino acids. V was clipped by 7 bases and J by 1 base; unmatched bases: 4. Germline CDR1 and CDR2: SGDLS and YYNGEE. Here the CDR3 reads CASGGTENTEAFF. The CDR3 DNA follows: TGTGCCAGCGGGGGGACAGAGAACACTGAAGCTTTCTTT.

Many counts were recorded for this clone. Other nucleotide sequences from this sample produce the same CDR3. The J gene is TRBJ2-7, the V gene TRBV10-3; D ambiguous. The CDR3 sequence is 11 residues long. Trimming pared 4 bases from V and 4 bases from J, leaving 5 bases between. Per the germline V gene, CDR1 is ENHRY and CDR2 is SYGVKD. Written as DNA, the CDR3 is TGTGCCATCAGTGGGGGTTACGAGCAGTACTTC. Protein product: CAISGGYEQYF.

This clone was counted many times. CDR3 loop: CASSVTHGEGLDTQYF. In DNA form, the CDR3 reads TGTGCCAGCAGCGTAACACACGGGGAGGGGTTAGATACGCAGTATTTT. V gene TRBV9 combines with J gene TRBJ2-3; TRBD2 matches 7 bases. In germline, CDR1 is SGDLS, CDR2 YYNGEE. The CDR3 runs 16 residues. Losses at the gene ends were 1 base for V and 5 bases for J; bases not matched to a gene: 10.

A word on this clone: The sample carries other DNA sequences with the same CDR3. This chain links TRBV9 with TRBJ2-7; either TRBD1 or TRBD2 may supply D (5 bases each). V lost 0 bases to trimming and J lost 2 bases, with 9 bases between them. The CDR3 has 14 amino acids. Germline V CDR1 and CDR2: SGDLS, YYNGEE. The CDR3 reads CASSVGQGAYEQYF. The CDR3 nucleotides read TGTGCCAGCAGCGTAGGGCAGGGAGCCTACGAGCAGTACTTC.

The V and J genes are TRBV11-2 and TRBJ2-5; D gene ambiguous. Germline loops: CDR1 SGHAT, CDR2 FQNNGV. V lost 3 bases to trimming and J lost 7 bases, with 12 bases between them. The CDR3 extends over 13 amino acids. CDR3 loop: CASSFSQETTQYF. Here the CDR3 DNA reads TGTGCCAGCAGCTTTTCACAAGAAACGACCCAGTACTTC. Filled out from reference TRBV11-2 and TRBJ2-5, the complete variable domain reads EAGVAQSPRYKIIEKRQSVAFWCNPISGHATLYWYQQILGQGPKLLIQFQNNGVVDDSQLPKDRFSAERLKGVDSTLKIQPAKLEDSAVYLCASSFSQETTQYFGPGTRLLVL.

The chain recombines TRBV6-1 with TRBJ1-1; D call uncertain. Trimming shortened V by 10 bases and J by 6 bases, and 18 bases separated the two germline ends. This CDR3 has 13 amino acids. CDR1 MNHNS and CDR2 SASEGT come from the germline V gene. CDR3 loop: CATPLVPGSEAFF. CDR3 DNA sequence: TGTGCCACCCCCCTTGTGCCGGGGTCTGAAGCTTTCTTT.

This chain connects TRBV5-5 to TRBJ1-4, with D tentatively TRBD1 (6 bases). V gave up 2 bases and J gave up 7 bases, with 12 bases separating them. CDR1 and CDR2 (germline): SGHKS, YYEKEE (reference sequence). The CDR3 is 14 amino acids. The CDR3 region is CASSFSGAGEKLFF. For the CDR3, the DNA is TGTGCCAGCAGCTTTTCAGGGGCGGGTGAAAAACTGTTTTTT.

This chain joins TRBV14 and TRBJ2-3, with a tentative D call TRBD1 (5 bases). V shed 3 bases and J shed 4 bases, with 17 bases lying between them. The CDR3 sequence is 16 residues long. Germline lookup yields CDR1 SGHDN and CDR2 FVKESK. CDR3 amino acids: CASSQDPGKKSDTQYF. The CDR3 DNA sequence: TGTGCCAGCAGCCAGGATCCAGGGAAGAAGTCAGATACGCAGTATTTT.

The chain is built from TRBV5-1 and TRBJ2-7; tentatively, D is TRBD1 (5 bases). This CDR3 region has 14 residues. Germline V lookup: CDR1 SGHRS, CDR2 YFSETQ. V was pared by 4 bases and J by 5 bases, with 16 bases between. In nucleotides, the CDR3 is TGCGCCAGCAGCCTACGGACGGCCAGGGACGAGCAGTACTTC. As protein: CASSLRTARDEQYF.

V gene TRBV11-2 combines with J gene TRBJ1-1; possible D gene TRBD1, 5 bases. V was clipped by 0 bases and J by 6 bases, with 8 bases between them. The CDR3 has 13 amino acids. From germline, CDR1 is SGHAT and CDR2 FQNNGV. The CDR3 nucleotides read TGTGCCAGCAGCTTAGAAGGAGGGGCTGAAGCTTTCTTT. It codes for CASSLEGGAEAFF. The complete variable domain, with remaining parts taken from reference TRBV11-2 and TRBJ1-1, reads EAGVAQSPRYKIIEKRQSVAFWCNPISGHATLYWYQQILGQGPKLLIQFQNNGVVDDSQLPKDRFSAERLKGVDSTLKIQPAKLEDSAVYLCASSLEGGAEAFFGQGTRLTVV.

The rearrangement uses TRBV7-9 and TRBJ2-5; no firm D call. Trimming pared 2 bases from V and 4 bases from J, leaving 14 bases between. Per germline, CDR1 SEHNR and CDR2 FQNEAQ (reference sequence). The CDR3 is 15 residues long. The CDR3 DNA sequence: TGTGCCAGCAGCTTAAGTTCTGGGTTCGGAGAGACCCAGTACTTC. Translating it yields CASSLSSGFGETQYF. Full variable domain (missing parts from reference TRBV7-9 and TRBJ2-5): DTGVSQNPRHKITKRGQNVTFRCDPISEHNRLYWYRQTLGQGPEFLTYFQNEAQLEKSRLLSDRFSAERPKGSFSTLEIQRTEQGDSAMYLCASSLSSGFGETQYFGPGTRLLVL.

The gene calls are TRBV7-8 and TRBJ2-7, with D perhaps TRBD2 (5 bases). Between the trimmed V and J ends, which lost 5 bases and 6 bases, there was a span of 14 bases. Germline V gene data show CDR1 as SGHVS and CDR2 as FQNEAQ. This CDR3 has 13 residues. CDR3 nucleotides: TGTGCCAGCAGCCCCCCCGGTCGGGGCGAGCAGTACTTC. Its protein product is CASSPPGRGEQYF.

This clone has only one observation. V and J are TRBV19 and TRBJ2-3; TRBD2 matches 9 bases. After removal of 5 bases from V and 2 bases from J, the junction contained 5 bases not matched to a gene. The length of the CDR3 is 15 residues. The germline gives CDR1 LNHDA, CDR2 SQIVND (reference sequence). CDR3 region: CASSLTSGITDTQYF. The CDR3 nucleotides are TGTGCCAGTAGTTTGACTAGCGGAATCACAGATACGCAGTATTTT. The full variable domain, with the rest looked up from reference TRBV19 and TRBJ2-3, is DGGITQSPKYLFRKEGQNVTLSCEQNLNHDAMYWYRQDPGQGLRLIYYSQIVNDFQKGDIAEGYSVSREKKESFPLTVTSAQKNPTAFYLCASSLTSGITDTQYFGPGTRLTVL.